The clone carrying this TCR beta chain was counted once. Its target is not known. Trimming took 5 bases from V and 4 from J; bases not matched to a gene: 19. This CDR3 is 18 amino acids long. The germline CDR1 and CDR2 sequences are SGHVS and FNYEAQ. This sample was included in a study of early T cells in non-severe SARS-CoV-2 infection. On the study more broadly: Chains were not paired, and sequencing was done on bulk RNA from unsorted whole blood.

Regarding the study as a whole: VDJdb-based matching was biased toward anti-spike CD8 responses and missed private and CD4 specificities.

Individual cDNA molecules each received unique molecular identifiers attached to them. TCRdb reprocessed the 5' RACE reads via MiXCR and lists one record per CDR3 protein. The sample has fewer than 85,000 distinct CDR3 sequences, roughly a sixth seen once. Sequences were obtained from whole blood. The receptor comes from an adult who was a healthcare worker with PCR-confirmed SARS-CoV-2 infection or an uninfected control (not recorded which). This chain joins TRBV7-6 and TRBJ2-5; 7 positions match TRBD2. This CDR3 reads CASSAEERRGRARETQYF. CDR3 DNA: TGTGCCAGCAGCGCCGAAGAAAGGCGAGGGAGGGCCCGAGAGACCCAGTACTTC.